Shown below are 27 T cell receptor beta chains from a single sample sequenced in a study of shared clonotypes between healthy human individuals. The assay was immunoSEQ multiplex PCR, and TCRdb's table has in-frame clones only and misses some. The table includes about 2.4 million clones, approximately 93% detected once. Sequences were obtained from naive CD4+ T cells from PBMCs. Subset in this sample: CD45RA+ positively selected. These receptors originate from a man between 18 and 29 years old in good health. Some clones in this sample may be carry-over from other donors' samples.

The J gene is TRBJ2-5, the V gene TRBV25-1; 7 bases line up with TRBD2. TRBJ2-7 explains the end of the DNA better; the J call may be wrong. The CDR3 covers 15 residues. Germline V gene lookup returns CDR1 MGHDK and CDR2 SYGVNS. The DNA for the CDR3 is TGTGCCAGCAGTGAATTTCGGGGATCGGGAGGCGAGCAGTACTTC. Amino acids: CASSEFRGSGGEQYF.

As concerns this clone: The sample holds other DNA sequences that translate to the same CDR3. The rearrangement joins TRBV29-1 to TRBJ2-3, with D tentatively TRBD2 (5 bases). CDR1 and CDR2 from the germline V gene are SQVTM and ANQGSEA. V lost 6 bases and J 4 bases, leaving 11 bases between the germline ends. This CDR3 is built from 12 residues. The CDR3 region is CSVVRGADTQYF. CDR3 DNA sequence: TGCAGCGTGGTTCGGGGAGCAGATACGCAGTATTTT.

The chain carries TRBV5-8 and TRBJ1-2, with D perhaps TRBD1 (6 bases). The CDR3 has 14 amino acids. Germline values: CDR1 SGHTS, CDR2 YDEGEE. The V end was cut by 9 bases, the J end by 4 bases, with 19 bases between. The CDR3 loop is CATGGGGASYGYTF. The CDR3 DNA follows: TGTGCCACCGGCGGGGGGGGCGCGAGCTATGGCTACACCTTC.

This chain links TRBV28 with TRBJ2-1; TRBD1 matches 10 bases. The V segment lost 6 bases and the J segment 5 bases; nucleotides outside the gene matches: 10. Germline CDR1 reads MDHEN; CDR2 reads SYDVKM. The CDR3 runs to 16 residues. The CDR3 protein is CASSRLMGQGHNEQFF. CDR3 DNA sequence: TGTGCCAGCAGCCGCTTAATGGGACAGGGGCACAATGAGCAGTTCTTC. Drawing the rest from reference TRBV28 and TRBJ2-1, the complete variable domain is DVKVTQSSRYLVKRTGEKVFLECVQDMDHENMFWYRQDPGLGLRLIYFSYDVKMKEKGDIPEGYSVSREKKERFSLILESASTNQTSMYLCASSRLMGQGHNEQFFGPGTRLTVL.

This clone was seen just once. CDR3 sequence reads: CASSASAGSTDTQYF. DNA of the CDR3: TGTGCCAGCAGCGCCTCAGCGGGCTCCACAGATACGCAGTATTTT. This chain links TRBV7-3 with TRBJ2-3; D possibly corresponds to TRBD2 (6 bases). This CDR3 comprises 15 residues. V lost 5 bases and J 2 bases, leaving 14 bases between the germline ends. Germline values: CDR1 SGHTA, CDR2 FQGTGA.

The chain recombines TRBV29-1 with TRBJ2-2; 15 bases agree with TRBD2. Germline V lookup: CDR1 SQVTM, CDR2 ANQGSEA. The CDR3 is made up of 22 amino acids. Germline trimming cut 4 bases from V and 1 base from J; bases unmatched to any gene: 19. The CDR3 reads CSVVARGGRGLAGGRNTGELFF. In DNA form, the CDR3 reads TGCAGCGTTGTTGCAAGAGGGGGGAGGGGACTAGCGGGAGGAAGGAACACCGGGGAGCTGTTTTTT.

V and J are TRBV4-1 and TRBJ2-4; possible D gene TRBD1, 5 bases. The CDR3 length is 16 residues. V lost 0 bases and J lost 0, with 9 bases in between. Per the germline V gene, CDR1 is MGHRA and CDR2 is YSYEKL. CDR3: CASSQEGQLAKNIQYF. The CDR3 coding sequence is TGCGCCAGCAGCCAAGAAGGACAACTAGCCAAAAACATTCAGTACTTC.

The V and J genes are TRBV7-6 and TRBJ2-1; no clear D. The CDR3 consists of 14 residues. Germline CDR1 reads SGHVS; CDR2 reads FNYEAQ. Trimming took 1 base from V and 8 from J, leaving 12 bases between them. The CDR3 here is CASSLVRSGDEQFF. The CDR3 DNA reads as TGTGCCAGCAGCTTAGTGCGGAGTGGGGATGAGCAGTTCTTC.

The V and J genes are TRBV28 and TRBJ1-1; no clear D. Germline-derived CDR1 and CDR2 are MDHEN and SYDVKM. This CDR3 comprises 14 residues. V dropped 6 bases and J dropped 1 base, with 12 bases sitting between them. The CDR3 DNA reads TGTGCCAGCAGAACTCGCCCCCGGAACACTGAAGCTTTCTTT. Protein sequence: CASRTRPRNTEAFF. Using reference TRBV28 and TRBJ1-1 for the parts outside the CDR3, the full variable domain is DVKVTQSSRYLVKRTGEKVFLECVQDMDHENMFWYRQDPGLGLRLIYFSYDVKMKEKGDIPEGYSVSREKKERFSLILESASTNQTSMYLCASRTRPRNTEAFFGQGTRLTVV.

The chain recombines TRBV9 with TRBJ1-6; 7 positions agree with TRBD1. The V and J ends lost 3 bases and 14 bases, in that order; junction bases with no gene match: 14. Germline-derived CDR1 and CDR2 are SGDLS and YYNGEE. The CDR3 runs to 15 residues. CDR3 nucleotide sequence: TGTGCCAGCAGCGCGACGACAGGGTTCGTGCGGGCCCTCCACTTT. Residues: CASSATTGFVRALHF.

This clone is a singleton in its sample. This chain links TRBV5-1 with TRBJ1-1; maybe TRBD1 (6 bases). Trimming took 3 bases from V and 8 from J, leaving 17 bases between them. The germline CDR1 and CDR2 sequences are SGHRS and YFSETQ. This CDR3 is 14 amino acids long. The chain's CDR3 is CASSSMAAGAEAFF. In DNA, the CDR3 is TGCGCCAGCAGCTCTATGGCTGCGGGGGCCGAAGCTTTCTTT.

J is TRBJ1-1 and V is TRBV11-1, with D uncertain. Trimming stripped 5 bases from V and 0 bases from J, with 16 bases between. The CDR3 spans 16 residues. The germline gives CDR1 SGHAT, CDR2 FQDESV (reference sequence). CDR3 nucleotides: TGTGCCAGCAGCCCCCCCGGACGGAGGTTGAACACTGAAGCTTTCTTT. Protein product: CASSPPGRRLNTEAFF. Looking up the rest from reference TRBV11-1 and TRBJ1-1 gives the full variable domain: EAEVAQSPRYKITEKSQAVAFWCDPISGHATLYWYRQILGQGPELLVQFQDESVVDDSQLPKDRFSAERLKGVDSTLKIQPAELGDSAMYLCASSPPGRRLNTEAFFGQGTRLTVV.

The gene calls are TRBV28 and TRBJ1-6; the D gene is possibly TRBD1 (5 bases). CDR3 length: 15 amino acids. V dropped 1 base and J dropped 6 bases, with 10 bases sitting between them. Germline lookup yields CDR1 MDHEN and CDR2 SYDVKM. CDR3 bases: TGTGCCAGCAGTTTATATACTAGGGGTAATTCACCCCTCCACTTT. Encoded protein: CASSLYTRGNSPLHF.

This clone was detected only once. This chain joins TRBV29-1 and TRBJ2-5; a possible D gene is TRBD2 (6 bases). The V gene's germline CDR1 is SQVTM and CDR2 ANQGSEA. The CDR3 loop spans 13 amino acids. The ends were cut back, 6 bases at V and 0 bases at J, with 11 bases in the middle. DNA of the CDR3: TGCAGCGTCCGGGGACTCTACCAAGAGACCCAGTACTTC. It translates to CSVRGLYQETQYF.

V gene TRBV19 combines with J gene TRBJ2-7, with D unclear. The CDR3 sequence is 16 residues long. Trimming shortened V by 3 bases and J by 0 bases, and 15 bases separated the two germline ends. The germline V gene has CDR1 LNHDA and CDR2 SQIVND (reference sequence). The CDR3 reads CASSIQRAVSSYEQYF. CDR3 nucleotide sequence: TGTGCCAGTAGTATCCAAAGGGCGGTGAGCTCCTACGAGCAGTACTTC.

The J gene is TRBJ2-7, the V gene TRBV28; 8 nucleotides match TRBD1. With 1 base clipped from V and 3 bases from J, the junction kept 11 bases outside the gene matches. Germline V gene sequence: CDR1 MDHEN, CDR2 SYDVKM. The CDR3 is 17 residues long. The DNA for the CDR3 is TGTGCCAGCAGTTTATCTTCGGCAGGGGGCCTTCTCTACGAGCAGTACTTC. Protein product: CASSLSSAGGLLYEQYF.

With respect to this clone: At the DNA level, this CDR3 is encoded by other sequences in the same sample as well. The chain joins TRBV7-2 to TRBJ1-2; unclear D gene. This CDR3 contains 12 residues. Germline CDR1 is SGHTA and CDR2 is FQGNSA. Deletions cut 5 bases from V and 5 bases from J, with 9 bases between. The CDR3 spells CASSREGYGYTF. The CDR3 DNA reads as TGTGCCAGCAGCCGAGAAGGGTATGGCTACACCTTC.

This sequence joins TRBV4-1 and TRBJ2-1, with 9 nucleotides matching TRBD2. Germline V gene sequence: CDR1 MGHRA, CDR2 YSYEKL. CDR3 length: 16 amino acids. Unmatched junction bases numbered 9, after V lost 1 base and J lost 8 bases. DNA of the CDR3: TGCGCCAGCAGCCAAGGAGTTAGCGGGAGTGTCTATGAGCAGTTCTTC. Residues: CASSQGVSGSVYEQFF.

This rearrangement joins TRBV6-5 to TRBJ1-1; 10 bases are a match to TRBD1. This CDR3 spans 13 amino acids. The trim removed 2 bases at V and 11 bases at J, leaving 5 bases unmatched. Germline assignment: CDR1 MNHEY and CDR2 SVGAGI. CDR3 DNA: TGTGCCAGCAGTTACCCGGGACAGGGGAAGGCTTTCTTT. This codes for CASSYPGQGKAFF.

The chain combines TRBV28 with TRBJ1-4; a weak D match, TRBD1 (6 bases). Germline lookup yields CDR1 MDHEN and CDR2 SYDVKM. The CDR3 sequence is 14 residues long. V lost 3 bases and J lost 7, with 12 bases in between. The CDR3 reads CASSLGGASEKLFF. CDR3 nucleotides: TGTGCCAGCAGTTTGGGGGGGGCAAGTGAAAAACTGTTTTTT.

The CDR3 sequence is CASSPRGATYEQYF. CDR3 bases: TGTGCCAGCAGTCCAAGGGGGGCAACCTACGAGCAGTACTTC. This sequence joins TRBV6-5 and TRBJ2-7; D could derive from TRBD1 or TRBD2 (6 bases each). The CDR3 sequence is 14 residues long. Between the trimmed V and J ends, which lost 5 bases and 2 bases, there was a span of 13 bases. CDR1 is MNHEY, CDR2 SVGAGI, per germline.

V usage is TRBV28 and J usage is TRBJ2-3; the D gene is possibly TRBD2 (7 bases). This CDR3 comprises 15 residues. Trimming removed 3 bases at V and 4 bases at J, with 14 bases between. The germline CDR1 and CDR2 sequences are MDHEN and SYDVKM. CDR3 region: CASSFRGALSDTQYF. CDR3 bases: TGTGCCAGCAGTTTTCGGGGGGCGCTTTCAGATACGCAGTATTTT.

A remark on this clone: The sample holds other DNA sequences that translate to the same CDR3. The chain employs TRBV18 and TRBJ2-5; the D gene could be TRBD1 or TRBD2 (5 bases each). This CDR3 is 13 amino acids long. The germline V and J ends were trimmed by 6 bases and 5 bases, with 13 bases remaining between them. Germline V gene lookup returns CDR1 KGHSH and CDR2 LQKENI. DNA of the CDR3: TGTGCCAGCTCTCCCCCGGGGCTGGAGACCCAGTACTTC. This translates into CASSPPGLETQYF.

In its sample, this clone was seen a few times. The chain is built from TRBV30 and TRBJ1-1; possibly TRBD1 for D (5 bases). Per the germline V gene, CDR1 is GTSNPN and CDR2 is SVGIG (reference sequence). The germline V and J ends were trimmed by 1 base and 2 bases, with 14 bases remaining between them. The length of the CDR3 is 15 residues. The CDR3 region has the DNA TGTGCCTGGAGTGGCCGCGGGGCGGGCAACACTGAAGCTTTCTTT. Translating it yields CAWSGRGAGNTEAFF.

This clone was seen just once. The chain joins TRBV27 to TRBJ1-1; 7 nucleotides match TRBD1. The length of the CDR3 is 15 residues. Germline V gene sequence: CDR1 MNHEY, CDR2 SMNVEV (reference sequence). Unmatched junction bases numbered 12, after V lost 7 bases and J lost 4 bases. CDR3 nucleotides: TGTGCCAGCACCCCCGCCGGGGCAGGGGGCACTGAAGCTTTCTTT. This gives the protein CASTPAGAGGTEAFF.

The rearrangement uses TRBV6-1 and TRBJ1-5, with a possible D match to TRBD1 (5 bases). CDR1 and CDR2 from the germline V gene are MNHNS and SASEGT. The CDR3 extends over 14 amino acids. Between the trimmed V and J ends, which lost 4 bases and 0 bases, there was a span of 7 bases. The CDR3 nucleotides read TGTGCCAGCAGTGTCCAGGGTAGCAATCAGCCCCAGCATTTT. Amino acid sequence: CASSVQGSNQPQHF.

This clone was counted once. The CDR3 is CASSPDRAYGYTF. The DNA of the CDR3 is TGCGCCAGCAGCCCTGACAGGGCGTATGGCTACACCTTC. The chain joins TRBV5-1 to TRBJ1-2; 7 bases map to TRBD1. V lost 4 bases to trimming and J lost 5 bases; unmatched junction nucleotides: 5. Per germline, CDR1 SGHRS and CDR2 YFSETQ. The CDR3 contains 13 residues.